This T cell receptor beta chain comes out of a study of shared T cell receptors in the human thymus. Trimming took 10 bases from V and 5 from J, leaving 15 bases between them. CDR3 size: 12 residues. Germline CDR1 is SGHTA and CDR2 is FQGNSA. The protocol was immunoSEQ multiplex PCR, while the TCRdb copy is restricted to in-frame clones and leaves out a portion. Of some 700,000 clones in the sample, approximately 83% were seen once. There are a few counts of this clone. This same sample was also part of a study on human thymus T cells.

The sequenced sample consisted of thymocytes. This receptor was taken from a girl in the first two years of life with a congenital heart defect. The rearrangement uses TRBV7-2 and TRBJ2-7; the D is unclear. The CDR3 spells CATSRTPHEQYF. Here the CDR3 DNA reads TGTGCCACTTCCAGAACCCCCCACGAGCAGTACTTC.